The TCR beta chain described here comes from a study of blood T cell repertoires in COVID-19. Across the study: Spain, Italy and the United States supplied samples that represented acute and convalescent COVID-19. T cells, B-cell-depleted T cells, or PBMCs supplied cDNA or gDNA.

Per the original methods: Estimates of nucleated cell counts were drawn from the amplification of reference gene primers. This table comes from immunoSEQ multiplex PCR, and its TCRdb copy is limited to in-frame clones, with some not included. V, J and clone size are those of that table, while D and trimming were read from the DNA. Here the sample spans around 200,000 clones, around 90% being singletons. Germline V gene sequence: CDR1 SGHTS, CDR2 YDEGEE. CDR3 length: 13 residues. Trimming took off 4 bases at V and 6 bases at J, with 14 bases between the two ends. Material for sequencing was peripheral blood. This chain connects TRBV5-8 to TRBJ2-7; the D gene is possibly TRBD2 (5 bases). The receptor was derived from a man in his forties or fifties with acute or convalescent COVID-19. The CDR3 coding sequence is TGTGCCAGCAGCCTTACATGGGGAGCCGAGCAGTACTTC. Protein: CASSLTWGAEQYF.